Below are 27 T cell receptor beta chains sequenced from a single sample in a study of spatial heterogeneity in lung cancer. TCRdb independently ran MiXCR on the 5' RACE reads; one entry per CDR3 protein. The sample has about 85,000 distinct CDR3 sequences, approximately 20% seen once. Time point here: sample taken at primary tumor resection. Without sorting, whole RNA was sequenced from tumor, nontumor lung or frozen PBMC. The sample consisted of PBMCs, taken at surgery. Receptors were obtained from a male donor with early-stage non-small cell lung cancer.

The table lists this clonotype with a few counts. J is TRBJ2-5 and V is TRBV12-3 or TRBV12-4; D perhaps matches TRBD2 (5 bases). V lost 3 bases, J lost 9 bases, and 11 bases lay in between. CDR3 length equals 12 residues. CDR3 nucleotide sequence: TGTGCCAGCAGTTTTCCGGCCGGGGCCCAGTACTTC. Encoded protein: CASSFPAGAQYF.

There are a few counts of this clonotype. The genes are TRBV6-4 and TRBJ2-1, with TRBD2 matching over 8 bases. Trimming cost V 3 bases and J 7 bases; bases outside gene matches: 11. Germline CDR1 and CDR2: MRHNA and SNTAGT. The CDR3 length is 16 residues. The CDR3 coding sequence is TGTGCCAGCAGTGAAGGGCTAGCGGGCCCAGGGAATGAGCAGTTCTTC. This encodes CASSEGLAGPGNEQFF.

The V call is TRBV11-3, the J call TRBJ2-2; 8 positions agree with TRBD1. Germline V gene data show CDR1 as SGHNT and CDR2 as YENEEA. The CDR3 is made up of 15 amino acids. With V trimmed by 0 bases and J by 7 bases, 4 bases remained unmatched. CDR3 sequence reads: CASSLEQGVGGELFF. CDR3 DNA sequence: TGTGCCAGCAGCTTAGAACAGGGGGTCGGCGGGGAGCTGTTTTTT.

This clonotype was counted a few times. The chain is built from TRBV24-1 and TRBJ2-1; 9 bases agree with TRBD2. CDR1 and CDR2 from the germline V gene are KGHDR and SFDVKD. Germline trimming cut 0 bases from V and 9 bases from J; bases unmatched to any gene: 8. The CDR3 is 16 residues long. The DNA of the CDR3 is TGTGCCACCAGTGATTTGAGGGCTAGCGGGGTGAGTGAGCAGTTCTTC. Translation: CATSDLRASGVSEQFF.

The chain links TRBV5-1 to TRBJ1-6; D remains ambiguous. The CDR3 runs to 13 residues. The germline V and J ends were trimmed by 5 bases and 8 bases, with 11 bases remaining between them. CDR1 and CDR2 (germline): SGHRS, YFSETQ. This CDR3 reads CASSFKADSPLHF. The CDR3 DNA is TGCGCCAGCAGTTTCAAGGCAGATTCACCCCTCCACTTT. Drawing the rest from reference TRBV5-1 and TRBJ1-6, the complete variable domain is KAGVTQTPRYLIKTRGQQVTLSCSPISGHRSVSWYQQTPGQGLQFLFEYFSETQRNKGNFPGRFSGRQFSNSRSEMNVSTLELGDSALYLCASSFKADSPLHFGNGTRLTVT.

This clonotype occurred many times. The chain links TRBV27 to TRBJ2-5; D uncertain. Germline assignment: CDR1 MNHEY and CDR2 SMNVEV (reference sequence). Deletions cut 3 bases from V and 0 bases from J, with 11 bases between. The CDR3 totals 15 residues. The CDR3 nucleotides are TGTGCCAGCAGTTTTGGGTGGGCAGACCAAGAGACCCAGTACTTC. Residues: CASSFGWADQETQYF.

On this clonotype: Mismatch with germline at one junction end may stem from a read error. The CDR3 nucleotides are TGCAGTGCCAGAGGTACGACAGGTATCTCCTACGGGCAGTACTTC. Translated: CSARGTTGISYGQYF. V gene TRBV20-1 combines with J gene TRBJ2-7, with D possibly being TRBD1 (6 bases). The CDR3 runs to 15 residues. CDR1 and CDR2 (germline): DFQATT, SNEGSKA (reference sequence).

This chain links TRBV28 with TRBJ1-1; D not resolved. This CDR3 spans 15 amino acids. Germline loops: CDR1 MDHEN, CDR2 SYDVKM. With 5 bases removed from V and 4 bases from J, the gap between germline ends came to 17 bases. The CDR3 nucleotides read TGTGCCAGCAGTCCCCCCGGGCGGTTGACCACTGAAGCTTTCTTT. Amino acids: CASSPPGRLTTEAFF.

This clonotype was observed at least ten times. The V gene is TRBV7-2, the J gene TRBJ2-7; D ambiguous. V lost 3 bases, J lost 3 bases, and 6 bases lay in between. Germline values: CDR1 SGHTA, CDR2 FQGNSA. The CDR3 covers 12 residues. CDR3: CASSFNYYEQYF. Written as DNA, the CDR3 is TGTGCCAGCAGCTTTAATTACTACGAGCAGTACTTC.

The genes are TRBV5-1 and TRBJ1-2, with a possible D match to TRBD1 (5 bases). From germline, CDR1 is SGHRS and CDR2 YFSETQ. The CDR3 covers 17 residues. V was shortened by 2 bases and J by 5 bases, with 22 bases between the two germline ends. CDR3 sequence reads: CASSFTQGYGAVYGYTF. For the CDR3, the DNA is TGCGCCAGCAGCTTCACGCAGGGCTACGGGGCGGTATATGGCTACACCTTC.

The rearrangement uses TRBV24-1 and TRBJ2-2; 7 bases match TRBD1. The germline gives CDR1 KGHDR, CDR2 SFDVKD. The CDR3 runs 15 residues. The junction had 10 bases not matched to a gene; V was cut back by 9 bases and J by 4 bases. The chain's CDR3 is CATATGTPGTGELFF. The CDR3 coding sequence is TGTGCCACCGCGACAGGGACCCCGGGCACCGGGGAGCTGTTTTTT.

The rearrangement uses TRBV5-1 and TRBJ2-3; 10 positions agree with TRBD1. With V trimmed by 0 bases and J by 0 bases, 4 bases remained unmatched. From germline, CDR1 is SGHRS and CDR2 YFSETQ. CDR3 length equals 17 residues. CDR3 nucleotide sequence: TGCGCCAGCAGCTTGGCCGGGACAGGGGCCAGCACAGATACGCAGTATTTT. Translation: CASSLAGTGASTDTQYF. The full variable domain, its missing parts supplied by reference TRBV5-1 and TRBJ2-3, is KAGVTQTPRYLIKTRGQQVTLSCSPISGHRSVSWYQQTPGQGLQFLFEYFSETQRNKGNFPGRFSGRQFSNSRSEMNVSTLELGDSALYLCASSLAGTGASTDTQYFGPGTRLTVL.

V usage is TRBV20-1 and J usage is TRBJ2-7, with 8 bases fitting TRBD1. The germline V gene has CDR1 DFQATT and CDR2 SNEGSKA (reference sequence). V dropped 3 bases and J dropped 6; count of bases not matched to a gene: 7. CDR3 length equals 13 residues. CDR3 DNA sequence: TGCAGTGCTAGTTTAAACAGGGGGTTCGAGCAGTACTTC. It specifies CSASLNRGFEQYF.

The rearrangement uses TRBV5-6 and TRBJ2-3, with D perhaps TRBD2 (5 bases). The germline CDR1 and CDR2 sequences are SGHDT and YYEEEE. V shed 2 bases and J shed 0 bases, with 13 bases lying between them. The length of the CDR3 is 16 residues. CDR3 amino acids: CASSFGADPSTDTQYF. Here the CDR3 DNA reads TGTGCCAGCAGCTTTGGAGCGGACCCTAGCACAGATACGCAGTATTTT.

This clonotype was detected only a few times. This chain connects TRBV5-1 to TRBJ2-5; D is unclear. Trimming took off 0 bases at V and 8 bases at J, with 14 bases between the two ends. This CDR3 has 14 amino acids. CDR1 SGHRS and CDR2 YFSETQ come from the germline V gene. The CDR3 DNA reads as TGCGCCAGCAGCTTGGAAGGCGAAAGAGGAACCCAGTACTTC. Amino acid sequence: CASSLEGERGTQYF.

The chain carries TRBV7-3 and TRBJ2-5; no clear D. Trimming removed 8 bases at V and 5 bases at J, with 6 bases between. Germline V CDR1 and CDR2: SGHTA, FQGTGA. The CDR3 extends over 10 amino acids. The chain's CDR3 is CASLRETQYF. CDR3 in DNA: TGTGCCAGCCTACGGGAGACCCAGTACTTC. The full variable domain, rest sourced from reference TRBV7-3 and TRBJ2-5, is GAGVSQTPSNKVTEKGKYVELRCDPISGHTALYWYRQSLGQGPEFLIYFQGTGAADDSGLPNDRFFAVRPEGSVSTLKIQRTERGDSAVYLCASLRETQYFGPGTRLLVL.

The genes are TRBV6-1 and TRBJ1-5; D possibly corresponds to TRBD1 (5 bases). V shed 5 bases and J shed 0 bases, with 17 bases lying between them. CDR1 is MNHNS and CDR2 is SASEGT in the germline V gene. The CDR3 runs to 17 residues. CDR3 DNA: TGTGCCAGCAGTTCACCGGGACTCTGGGATAGCAATCAGCCCCAGCATTTT. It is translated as CASSSPGLWDSNQPQHF.

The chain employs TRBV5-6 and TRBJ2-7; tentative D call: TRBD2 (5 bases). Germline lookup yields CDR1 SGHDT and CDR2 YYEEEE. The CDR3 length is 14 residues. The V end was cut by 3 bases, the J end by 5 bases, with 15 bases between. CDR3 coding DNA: TGTGCCAGCAGCTATGGGGTAGCGCCGCACGAGCAGTACTTC. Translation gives CASSYGVAPHEQYF. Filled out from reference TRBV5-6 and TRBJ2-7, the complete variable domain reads DAGVTQSPTHLIKTRGQQVTLRCSPKSGHDTVSWYQQALGQGPQFIFQYYEEEERQRGNFPDRFSGHQFPNYSSELNVNALLLGDSALYLCASSYGVAPHEQYFGPGTRLTVT.

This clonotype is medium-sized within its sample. In DNA, the CDR3 is TGTGCCAGCAGCTTAGCTAGTGGCAGCAGGGGCACTGAAGCTTTCTTT. This translates into CASSLASGSRGTEAFF. The rearrangement joins TRBV7-2 to TRBJ1-1; D is possibly TRBD1 (6 bases). V was cut by 0 bases and J by 4 bases, with 15 bases left in between. The CDR3 loop spans 16 amino acids. Germline loops: CDR1 SGHTA, CDR2 FQGNSA.

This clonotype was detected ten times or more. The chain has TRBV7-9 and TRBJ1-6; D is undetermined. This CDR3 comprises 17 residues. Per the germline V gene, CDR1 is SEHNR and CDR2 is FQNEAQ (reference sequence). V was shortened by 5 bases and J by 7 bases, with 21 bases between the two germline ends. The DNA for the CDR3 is TGTGCCAGCAGCCCGTCAGGTGGAGTAGGGTACAATTCACCCCTCCACTTT. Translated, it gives CASSPSGGVGYNSPLHF.

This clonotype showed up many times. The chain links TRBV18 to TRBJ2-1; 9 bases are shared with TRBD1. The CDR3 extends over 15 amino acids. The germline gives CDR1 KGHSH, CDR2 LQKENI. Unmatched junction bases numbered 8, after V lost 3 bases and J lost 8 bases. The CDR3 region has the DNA TGTGCCAGCTCACCCCCGACAGGGGGATCGGATGAGCAGTTCTTC. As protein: CASSPPTGGSDEQFF. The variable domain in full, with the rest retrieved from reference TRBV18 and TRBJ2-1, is NAGVMQNPRHLVRRRGQEARLRCSPMKGHSHVYWYRQLPEEGLKFMVYLQKENIIDESGMPKERFSAEFPKEGPSILRIQQVVRGDSAAYFCASSPPTGGSDEQFFGPGTRLTVL.

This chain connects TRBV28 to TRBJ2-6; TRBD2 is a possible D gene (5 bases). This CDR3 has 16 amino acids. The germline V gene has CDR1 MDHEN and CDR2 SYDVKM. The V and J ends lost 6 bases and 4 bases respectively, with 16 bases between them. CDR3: CASRPGGAGGANVLTF. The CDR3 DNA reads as TGTGCCAGCAGACCGGGTGGCGCGGGCGGGGCCAACGTCCTGACTTTC.

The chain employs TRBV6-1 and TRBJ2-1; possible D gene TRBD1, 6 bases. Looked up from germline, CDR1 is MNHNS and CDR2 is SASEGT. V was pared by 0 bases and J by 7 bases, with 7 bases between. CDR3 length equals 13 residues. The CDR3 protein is CASSEAGANEQFF. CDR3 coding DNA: TGTGCCAGCAGTGAAGCGGGGGCTAATGAGCAGTTCTTC.

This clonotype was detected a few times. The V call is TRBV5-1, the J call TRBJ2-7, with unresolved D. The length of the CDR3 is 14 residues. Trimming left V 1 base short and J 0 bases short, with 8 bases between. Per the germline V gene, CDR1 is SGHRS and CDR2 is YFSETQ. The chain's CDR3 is CASSLRLGSYEQYF. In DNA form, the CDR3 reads TGCGCCAGCAGCTTGCGTCTGGGCTCCTACGAGCAGTACTTC.

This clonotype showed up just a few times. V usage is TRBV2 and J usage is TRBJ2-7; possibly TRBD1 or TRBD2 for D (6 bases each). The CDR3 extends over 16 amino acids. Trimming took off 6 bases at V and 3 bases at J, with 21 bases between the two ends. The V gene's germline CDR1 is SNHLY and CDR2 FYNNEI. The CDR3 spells CASRRNRDFVLYEQYF. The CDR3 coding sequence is TGTGCCAGCAGGAGAAACAGGGACTTCGTCCTCTACGAGCAGTACTTC.

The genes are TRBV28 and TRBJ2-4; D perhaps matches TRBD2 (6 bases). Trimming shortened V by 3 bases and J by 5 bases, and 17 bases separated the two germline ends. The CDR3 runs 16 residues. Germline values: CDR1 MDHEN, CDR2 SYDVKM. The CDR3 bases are TGTGCCAGCAGTTTTGGCCCTTCCGGCGGGGAAAACATTCAGTACTTC. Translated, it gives CASSFGPSGGENIQYF.

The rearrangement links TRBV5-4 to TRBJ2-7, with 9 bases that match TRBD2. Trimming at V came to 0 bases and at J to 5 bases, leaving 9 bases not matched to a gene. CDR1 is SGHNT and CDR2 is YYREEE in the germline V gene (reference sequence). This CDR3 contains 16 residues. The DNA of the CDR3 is TGTGCCAGCAGCTTGGGGGGCGGGAGGGCCATGGACGAGCAGTACTTC. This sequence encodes CASSLGGGRAMDEQYF.